This T cell receptor (beta chain) derives from a study of blood T cell repertoires in COVID-19 (dated by TCRdb to between 2020 and 2021). Study-wide context: Samples from collaborators originated in the United States, Italy and Spain and spanned both the acute and convalescent phases of COVID-19. The material from the prospective study consisted of cDNA or gDNA derived from T cells, B-cell-depleted T cells, or PBMCs. The dataset comprised deeply sampled blood TCRbeta repertoires from subjects exposed to, actively infected with, or recovered from COVID-19. The repertoires were released in a freely available public database meant as a resource for research on the immune response to SARS-CoV-2. Samples came from the ongoing ImmuneRACE study (first 160 participants) plus 1,254 subjects from 6 global collaborators. Nearly every sample came with metadata listing a de-identified subject ID, COVID-19 status, age in years and sex. HLA class I and class II types, where available, came from metadata supplied by the sample provider rather than from assay-based typing.

On the study overall, not on this receptor specifically: Clinical and demographic metadata were provided uncurated, with the amount varying by source and participant.

One collaborating source in Seattle enrolled patients while the patients were actively infected and followed the patients over time throughout the course of disease. Each collaborating institution followed its own protocols to collect whole blood in K2EDTA tubes. Collaborator samples were shipped for TCRbeta analysis as frozen whole blood, isolated PBMCs, or DNA extracted from either sample type. TCRbeta CDR3 regions were amplified from genomic DNA using the immunoSEQ Assay, a bias-controlled multiplex PCR. The original methods were these. Within the assay, amplification of reference gene primers was used to estimate how many nucleated cells each sample contained. Sequence reads were collapsed and filtered to measure the absolute abundance of every unique TCRbeta CDR3 rearrangement. Productive Simpson clonality was computed per sample as the square root of Simpson's diversity index over productive rearrangements. TCRdb holds this immuneACCESS table with in-frame rearrangements only. Some clones are missing; in checked studies, unresolved V genes explain under half, and the rest has no known cause. V and J calls and clone size are copied from that table; D and trimming were computed from the DNA. Recorded for this sample are fewer than 300,000 clones; 75% to 90% of them occurred a single time. The leading ten clones occupy roughly 5.9% of the sample.

Including cysteine and phenylalanine, the CDR3 has 17 amino acids. Just CDR3 DNA is preserved here, 51 bases in frame from base 1. Compared with germline, V lacks 1 base and J lacks 5 bases; bases without a gene match: 11. CDR1 and CDR2 are read off the germline V gene (reference sequence) as SEHNR and FQNEAQ. About this clone itself: The clone's antigen remains unknown. No much larger clone exists at a distance of one base, and base qualities are not known.

This clonotype originated in a woman aged 45 to 65 with COVID-19, enrolled during active disease. What was sequenced was peripheral blood. The sequence links TRBV7-9 to TRBJ2-7; 10 junctional bases match TRBD2. The DNA sequence is given as TGTGCCAGCAGCTTAGGCTTAGCGGGAGGAGGATACGACGAGCAGTACTTC. It codes for CASSLGLAGGGYDEQYF.